The 20 T cell receptor beta chains below all came from one sample that was sequenced in a study of T cells in women clearing cervical HPV infection. This table comes from immunoSEQ multiplex PCR, and its TCRdb copy is limited to in-frame clones, with some not included. The sample table includes approximately 44,000 clones. The sequencing input was blood buffy coat. Receptors originate from a woman between 18 and 75 years old with a cervical HPV16 infection that either progressed to CIN3+ or cleared (not recorded which).

Concerning this clone itself: The read ends 3 residues shy of where the CDR3 ends; the end is completed using the germline J gene. The chain couples TRBV19 to TRBJ2-7; D perhaps matches TRBD2 (6 bases). This CDR3 has 15 amino acids. With 3 bases removed from V and 5 bases from J, the gap between germline ends came to 17 bases. CDR1 and CDR2 from the germline V gene are LNHDA and SQIVND (reference sequence). CDR3 residues: CASSIAWGGADEQYF. The CDR3 DNA, read in part, is TGTGCCAGTAGTATCGCGTGGGGAGGAGCGGACGAG.

Concerning this clone itself: The read is 3 residues too short to cover the CDR3 end, so that end is filled in from the germline J gene. This sequence joins TRBV2 and TRBJ1-2; 8 bases line up with TRBD1. Germline CDR1 and CDR2: SNHLY and FYNNEI. The J segment lost 7 bases and the V segment lost 5 bases, leaving 12 bases of the junction unmatched. This CDR3 spans 15 amino acids. CDR3 bases read: TGTGCCAGCAGTCAACTTGTCAGGGGGCTTGGTGGC. Amino acid sequence: CASSQLVRGLGG. In full, the CDR3 is CASSQLVRGLGGYTF.

Turning to this clone: The read gets to within 3 residues of the CDR3 end, and the germline J gene fills in the rest. The chain couples TRBV28 to TRBJ2-4; 7 nucleotides agree with TRBD1. The germline V gene encodes CDR1 MDHEN and CDR2 SYDVKM. This CDR3 has 18 residues. Germline trimming cut 6 bases from V and 1 base from J; bases unmatched to any gene: 15. The CDR3 DNA, read in part, is TGTGCCAGCAGCCACAGGGGATCAGGGCATGGGGCCAAAAACATT. The encoded protein is CASSHRGSGHGAKNI. The complete CDR3 protein is CASSHRGSGHGAKNIQYF.

In the case of this clone: Read sequence stops 3 residues before the CDR3 end, and the germline J gene provides the missing end. The chain recombines TRBV10-3 with TRBJ2-5; possibly TRBD1 for D (6 bases). Trimming removed 7 bases at V and 3 bases at J, with 12 bases between. Per germline, CDR1 ENHRY and CDR2 SYGVKD. CDR3 length equals 13 residues. The sequenced part of the CDR3 DNA is TGTGCCATCAAGTCGGCAGGGGAAGAGACC. Amino acids: CAIKSAGEET. The full-length CDR3 reads as CAIKSAGEETQYF.

With regard to this clone: Coverage ceases 3 residues before the CDR3 finishes, and the germline J gene fills in the end. This chain uses TRBV20-1 with TRBJ1-4, with D possibly being TRBD1 (6 bases). Germline V CDR1 and CDR2: DFQATT, SNEGSKA (reference sequence). This CDR3 contains 15 residues. Trimming removed 5 bases at V and 4 bases at J, with 17 bases between. The covered CDR3 bases are TGCAGTGCTGGGACATGGGGTCATGGTAATGAAAAA. Translated, it gives CSAGTWGHGNEK. The whole CDR3 sequence reads CSAGTWGHGNEKLFF.

Details on this clone: The CDR3 end is not reached by the read, which stops 3 residues before it; the germline J gene fills it in. The V and J genes are TRBV7-7 and TRBJ2-1, with a weak D call TRBD2 (6 bases). Trimming took 1 base from V and 1 from J, leaving 17 bases between them. Germline V CDR1 and CDR2: SSHAT, FNYEAQ (reference sequence). This CDR3 has 18 amino acids. The CDR3 spells CASSLDSGGEWSYNEQFF. CDR3 DNA, as far as it was read: TGTGCCAGCAGCTTAGATTCCGGGGGAGAATGGTCCTACAATGAG.

Concerning this clone itself: The CDR3 end falls 3 residues outside the read, so it is completed with the germline J gene. V and J are TRBV7-7 and TRBJ2-3, with 7 positions matching TRBD2. CDR1 and CDR2 from the germline V gene are SSHAT and FNYEAQ (reference sequence). This CDR3 contains 15 residues. The CDR3 sequence is CASSLDRGRGETQYF. The DNA read from the CDR3 is TGTGCCAGCAGCTTAGATCGGGGGAGGGGAGAGACG. Based on the CDR3 plus reference TRBV7-7 and TRBJ2-3, the full variable domain is GAGVSQSPRYKVTKRGQDVTLRCDPISSHATLYWYQQALGQGPEFLTYFNYEAQPDKSGLPSDRFSAERPEGSISTLTIQRTEQRDSAMYRCASSLDRGRGETQYFGPGTRLTVL.

Concerning this clone itself: The CDR3 end lies 3 residues beyond the end of the read and is filled in from the germline J gene. The sample contains more than one DNA sequence encoding this CDR3. The V call is TRBV2, the J call TRBJ2-7, with a tentative D call TRBD1 (5 bases). Germline lookup yields CDR1 SNHLY and CDR2 FYNNEI. V was clipped by 0 bases and J by 2 bases, with 11 bases between them. The CDR3 has 15 residues. The covered CDR3 bases are TGTGCCAGCAGTGAAGCAGGGGCCGAGACCTACGAG. It is translated as CASSEAGAETYE. The CDR3 in full is CASSEAGAETYEQYF.

Remarks on this clone: With the read ending 3 residues before the CDR3 end, the germline J gene is used to fill in that end. This chain joins TRBV7-9 and TRBJ1-2; D is unresolved. The CDR3 loop spans 12 amino acids. Germline V CDR1 and CDR2: SEHNR, FQNEAQ (reference sequence). CDR3: CASSFSKFDYTF. The CDR3 DNA, read in part, is TGTGCCAGCAGCTTCAGTAAGTTTGAC.

Concerning this clone itself: The read stops 3 residues short of the end of the CDR3; the missing end is completed from the germline J gene. The chain combines TRBV28 with TRBJ1-5; tentatively, D is TRBD1 (5 bases). The CDR3 extends over 13 amino acids. Germline V gene data show CDR1 as MDHEN and CDR2 as SYDVKM. V was trimmed by 2 bases and J by 4 bases, leaving 6 bases between them. The DNA read from the CDR3 is TGTGCCAGCAGTTTAAAGGGGAATCAGCCC. This sequence encodes CASSLKGNQP. The whole CDR3 region reads CASSLKGNQPQHF. The whole variable domain, remainder taken from reference TRBV28 and TRBJ1-5, is DVKVTQSSRYLVKRTGEKVFLECVQDMDHENMFWYRQDPGLGLRLIYFSYDVKMKEKGDIPEGYSVSREKKERFSLILESASTNQTSMYLCASSLKGNQPQHFGDGTRLSIL.

Worth noting for this clone: The read is 3 residues too short to cover the CDR3 end, so that end is filled in from the germline J gene. The gene calls are TRBV20-1 and TRBJ1-2; D call uncertain. The CDR3 is made up of 12 amino acids. Germline assignment: CDR1 DFQATT and CDR2 SNEGSKA (reference sequence). Trimming removed 6 bases at V and 5 bases at J, with 13 bases between. Incomplete CDR3 DNA: TGCAGTGCCTCCGACGGGTCGTATGGC. It is translated as CSASDGSYG. The CDR3 reads in full as CSASDGSYGYTF.

Concerning this clone: The read terminates 3 residues before the CDR3 end, so the remaining end is supplied by the germline J gene. V and J are TRBV18 and TRBJ2-3, with D tentatively TRBD1 (5 bases). Germline loops: CDR1 KGHSH, CDR2 LQKENI. V lost 0 bases, J lost 5 bases, and 15 bases lay in between. This CDR3 is built from 16 residues. The CDR3 DNA, read in part, is TGTGCCAGCTCACCACCGATAGGGGTGGTTGGAGATACG. It translates to CASSPPIGVVGDT. The whole CDR3 sequence is CASSPPIGVVGDTQYF. The variable domain in full, with the rest retrieved from reference TRBV18 and TRBJ2-3, is NAGVMQNPRHLVRRRGQEARLRCSPMKGHSHVYWYRQLPEEGLKFMVYLQKENIIDESGMPKERFSAEFPKEGPSILRIQQVVRGDSAAYFCASSPPIGVVGDTQYFGPGTRLTVL.

Worth noting for this clone: The read comes to an end 3 residues before the CDR3 does, leaving the germline J gene to fill in the end. The V gene is TRBV20-1, the J gene TRBJ2-5, with TRBD2 matching 8 bases. V lost 3 bases and J lost 1; bases outside the gene matches: 4. The CDR3 runs to 14 residues. Germline V gene sequence: CDR1 DFQATT, CDR2 SNEGSKA (reference sequence). CDR3: CSARKAGVQETQYF. The DNA read from the CDR3 is TGCAGTGCTAGGAAAGCGGGGGTCCAAGAGACC.

Comment on this clone: The read gets to within 3 residues of the CDR3 end, and the germline J gene fills in the rest. The gene calls are TRBV5-1 and TRBJ2-2; tentatively, D is TRBD1 (5 bases). The V gene's germline CDR1 is SGHRS and CDR2 YFSETQ. V was clipped by 4 bases and J by 6 bases, with 16 bases between them. This CDR3 region has 15 residues. The CDR3 DNA, read in part, is TGCGCCAGCAGCAGAAGCAGGGCTCCGGCCGGGGAG. Translation gives CASSRSRAPAGE. The full CDR3 reads CASSRSRAPAGELFF.

Notes on this clone: The read halts 3 residues ahead of the CDR3 end, with the missing end drawn from the germline J gene. The chain uses TRBV5-1 and TRBJ1-3; D is undetermined. The V gene's germline CDR1 is SGHRS and CDR2 YFSETQ. The CDR3 is 13 residues long. Trimming left V 6 bases short and J 4 bases short, with 11 bases between. The covered CDR3 bases are TGCGCCAGCAAAGAAAACACAGGAAACACC. This sequence encodes CASKENTGNT. In full, the CDR3 reads CASKENTGNTIYF.

In regard to this clone: The read halts 3 residues ahead of the CDR3 end, with the missing end drawn from the germline J gene. The V gene is TRBV7-2, the J gene TRBJ1-4; no firm D call. V was trimmed by 2 bases and J by 6 bases, leaving 7 bases between them. This CDR3 contains 13 residues. Germline values: CDR1 SGHTA, CDR2 FQGNSA. The DNA read from the CDR3 is TGTGCCAGCAGCTTATTTTCCGATGAAAAA. It codes for CASSLFSDEK. The CDR3, in full, reads CASSLFSDEKLFF.

CDR3 amino acids: CASSPDREEAQYF. The CDR3 DNA, read in part, is TGTGCCAGTAGTCCGGACAGGGAAGAGGCG. This chain joins TRBV19 and TRBJ2-3; 8 bases line up with TRBD1. The CDR3 goes on 3 residues after the read ends, and that part is filled in from the germline J gene. The germline CDR1 and CDR2 sequences are LNHDA and SQIVND (reference sequence). The CDR3 runs 13 residues.

As concerns this clone: The read halts 3 residues ahead of the CDR3 end, with the missing end drawn from the germline J gene. This chain joins TRBV5-1 and TRBJ2-1; 10 bases align to TRBD2. The length of the CDR3 is 15 residues. Per the germline V gene, CDR1 is SGHRS and CDR2 is YFSETQ. V was pared by 3 bases and J by 2 bases, with 2 bases of the junction left unmatched. CDR3 bases read: TGCGCCAGCAGCTCCGGGACTAGCGCCTACAATGAG. Encoded protein: CASSSGTSAYNE. The whole CDR3 sequence reads CASSSGTSAYNEQFF. The full variable domain, rest sourced from reference TRBV5-1 and TRBJ2-1, is KAGVTQTPRYLIKTRGQQVTLSCSPISGHRSVSWYQQTPGQGLQFLFEYFSETQRNKGNFPGRFSGRQFSNSRSEMNVSTLELGDSALYLCASSSGTSAYNEQFFGPGTRLTVL.

Notes on this clone: The read halts 3 residues ahead of the CDR3 end, with the missing end drawn from the germline J gene. The gene calls are TRBV4-2 and TRBJ1-6; 7 bases fit TRBD1. The V segment lost 2 bases and the J segment 9 bases; nucleotides outside the gene matches: 7. Germline V CDR1 and CDR2: LGHNA, YNFKEQ. This CDR3 spans 15 amino acids. The CDR3 DNA, read in part, is TGTGCCAGCAGCCAATCGACAGGGTCGGGTTCACCC. Its protein is CASSQSTGSGSP. The whole CDR3 protein reads CASSQSTGSGSPLHF.

On this clone itself: The read terminates 3 residues before the CDR3 end, so the remaining end is supplied by the germline J gene. The V and J genes are TRBV7-2 and TRBJ2-5; no definite D call. The CDR3 consists of 12 residues. The V gene's germline CDR1 is SGHTA and CDR2 FQGNSA. Trimming left V 9 bases short and J 4 bases short, with 12 bases between. The CDR3 protein is CASTMWAETQYF. Partial CDR3 DNA: TGTGCCAGTACCATGTGGGCAGAGACC. Looking up the rest from reference TRBV7-2 and TRBJ2-5 gives the full variable domain: GAGVSQSPSNKVTEKGKDVELRCDPISGHTALYWYRQSLGQGLEFLIYFQGNSAPDKSGLPSDRFSAERTGGSVSTLTIQRTQQEDSAVYLCASTMWAETQYFGPGTRLLVL.